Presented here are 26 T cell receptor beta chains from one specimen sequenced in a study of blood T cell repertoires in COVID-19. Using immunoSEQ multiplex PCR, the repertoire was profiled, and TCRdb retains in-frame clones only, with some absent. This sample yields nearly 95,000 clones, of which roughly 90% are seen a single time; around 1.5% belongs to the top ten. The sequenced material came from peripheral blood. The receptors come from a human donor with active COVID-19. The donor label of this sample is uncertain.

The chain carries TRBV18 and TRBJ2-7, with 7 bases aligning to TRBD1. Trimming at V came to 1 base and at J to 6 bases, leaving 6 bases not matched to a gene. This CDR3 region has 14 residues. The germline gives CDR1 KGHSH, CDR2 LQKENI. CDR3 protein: CASSPLPTGSEQYF. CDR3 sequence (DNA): TGTGCCAGCTCACCACTTCCGACAGGGTCCGAGCAGTACTTC.

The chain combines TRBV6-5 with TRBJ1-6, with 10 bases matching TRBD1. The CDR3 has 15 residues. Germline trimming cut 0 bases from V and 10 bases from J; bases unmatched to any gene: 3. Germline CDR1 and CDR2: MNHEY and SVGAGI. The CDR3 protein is CASSYSGQGLSPLHF. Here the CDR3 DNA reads TGTGCCAGCAGTTACTCGGGACAGGGGCTATCACCCCTCCACTTT.

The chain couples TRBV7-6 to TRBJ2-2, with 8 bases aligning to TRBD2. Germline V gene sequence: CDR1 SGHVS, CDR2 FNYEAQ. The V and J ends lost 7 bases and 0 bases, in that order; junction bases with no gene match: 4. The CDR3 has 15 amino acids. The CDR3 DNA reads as TGTGCCAGCACCCCGGGAGGGTCGAACACCGGGGAGCTGTTTTTT. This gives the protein CASTPGGSNTGELFF.

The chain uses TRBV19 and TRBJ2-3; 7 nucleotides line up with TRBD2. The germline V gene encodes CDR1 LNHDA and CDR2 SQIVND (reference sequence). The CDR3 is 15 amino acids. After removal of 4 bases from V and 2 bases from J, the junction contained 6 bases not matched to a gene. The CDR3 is CASSTAGLPTDTQYF. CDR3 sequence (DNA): TGTGCCAGTAGTACCGCGGGACTACCCACAGATACGCAGTATTTT.

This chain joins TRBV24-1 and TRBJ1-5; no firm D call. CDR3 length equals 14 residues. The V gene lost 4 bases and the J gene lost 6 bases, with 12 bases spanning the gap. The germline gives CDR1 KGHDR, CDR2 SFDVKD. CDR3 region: CATSELAVGQPQHF. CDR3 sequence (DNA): TGTGCCACCAGTGAACTGGCGGTAGGTCAGCCCCAGCATTTT.

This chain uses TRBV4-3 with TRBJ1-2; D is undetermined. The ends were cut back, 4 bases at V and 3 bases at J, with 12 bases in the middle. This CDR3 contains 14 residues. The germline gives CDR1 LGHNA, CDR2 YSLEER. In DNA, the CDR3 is TGCGCCAGCAGCCTAGCGGCGGGGTACTATGGCTACACCTTC. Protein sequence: CASSLAAGYYGYTF.

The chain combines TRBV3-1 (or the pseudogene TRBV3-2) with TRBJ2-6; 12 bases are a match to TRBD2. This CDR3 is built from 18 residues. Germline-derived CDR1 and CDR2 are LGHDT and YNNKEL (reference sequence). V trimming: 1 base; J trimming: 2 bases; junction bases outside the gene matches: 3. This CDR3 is CASSQALAGGPGANVLTF. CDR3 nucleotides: TGTGCCAGCAGCCAAGCGCTAGCGGGGGGGCCTGGGGCCAACGTCCTGACTTTC.

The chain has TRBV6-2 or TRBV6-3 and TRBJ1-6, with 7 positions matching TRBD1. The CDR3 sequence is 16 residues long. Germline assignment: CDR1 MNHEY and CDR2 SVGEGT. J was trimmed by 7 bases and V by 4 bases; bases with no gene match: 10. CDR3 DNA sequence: TGTGCCAGCAGTTCCGACAGGGATTGGGGGAATTCACCCCTCCACTTT. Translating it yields CASSSDRDWGNSPLHF.

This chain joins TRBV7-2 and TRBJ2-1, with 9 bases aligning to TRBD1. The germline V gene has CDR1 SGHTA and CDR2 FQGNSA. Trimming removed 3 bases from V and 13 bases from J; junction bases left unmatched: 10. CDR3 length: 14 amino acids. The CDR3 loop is CASSFGPETGGQFF. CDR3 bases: TGTGCCAGCAGCTTTGGCCCAGAAACAGGGGGCCAGTTCTTC. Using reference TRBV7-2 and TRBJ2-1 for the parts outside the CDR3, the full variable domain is GAGVSQSPSNKVTEKGKDVELRCDPISGHTALYWYRQSLGQGLEFLIYFQGNSAPDKSGLPSDRFSAERTGGSVSTLTIQRTQQEDSAVYLCASSFGPETGGQFFGPGTRLTVL.

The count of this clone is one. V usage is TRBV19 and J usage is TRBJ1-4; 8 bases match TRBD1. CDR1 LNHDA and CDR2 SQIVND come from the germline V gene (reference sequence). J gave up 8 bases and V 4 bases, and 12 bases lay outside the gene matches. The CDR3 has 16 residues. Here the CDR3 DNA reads TGTGCCAGTAGTACACGAATGACAGGGGAGGACGAAAAACTGTTTTTT. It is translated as CASSTRMTGEDEKLFF.

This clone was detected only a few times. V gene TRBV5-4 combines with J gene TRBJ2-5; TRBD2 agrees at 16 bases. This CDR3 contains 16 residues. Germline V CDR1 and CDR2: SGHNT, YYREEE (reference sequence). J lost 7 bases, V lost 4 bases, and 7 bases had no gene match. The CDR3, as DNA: TGTGCCAGCAGCCCGGGACTAGCGGGGGGGTTGGGGACCCAGTACTTC. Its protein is CASSPGLAGGLGTQYF.

In nucleotides, the CDR3 is TGTGCCAGCAGCGCTATTGGACAGGGACCAGCTTTCTTT. Translation: CASSAIGQGPAFF. This chain connects TRBV9 to TRBJ1-1, with 8 positions matching TRBD1. From germline, CDR1 is SGDLS and CDR2 YYNGEE. The CDR3 spans 13 residues. The ends lost 3 bases at V and 10 bases at J; junction bases unmatched: 8.

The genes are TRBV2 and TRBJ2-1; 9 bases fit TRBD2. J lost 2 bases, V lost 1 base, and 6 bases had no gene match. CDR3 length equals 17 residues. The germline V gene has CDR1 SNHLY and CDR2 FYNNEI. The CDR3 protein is CASSEGLRGGAYNEQFF. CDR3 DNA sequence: TGTGCCAGCAGTGAAGGGCTCCGCGGGGGGGCCTACAATGAGCAGTTCTTC.

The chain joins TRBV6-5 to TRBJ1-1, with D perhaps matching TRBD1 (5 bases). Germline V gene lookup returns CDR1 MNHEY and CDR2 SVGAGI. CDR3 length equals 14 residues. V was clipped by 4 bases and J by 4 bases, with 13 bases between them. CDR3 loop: CASSSPGGATEAFF. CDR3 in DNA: TGTGCCAGCAGTTCCCCCGGGGGTGCCACTGAAGCTTTCTTT.

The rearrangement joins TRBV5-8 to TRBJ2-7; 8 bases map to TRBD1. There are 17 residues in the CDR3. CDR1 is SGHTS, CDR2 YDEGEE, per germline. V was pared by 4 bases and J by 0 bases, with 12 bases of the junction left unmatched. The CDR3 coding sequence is TGTGCCAGCAGCCCTAAATATACAGGGGGGAGCTCCTACGAGCAGTACTTC. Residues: CASSPKYTGGSSYEQYF.

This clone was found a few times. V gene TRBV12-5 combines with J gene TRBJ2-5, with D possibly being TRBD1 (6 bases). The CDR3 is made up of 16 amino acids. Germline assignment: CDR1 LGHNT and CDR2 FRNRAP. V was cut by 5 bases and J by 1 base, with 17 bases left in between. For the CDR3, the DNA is TGTGCTAGTGGTAACAGGGAGAGGTCCCTCCAAGAGACCCAGTACTTC. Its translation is CASGNRERSLQETQYF. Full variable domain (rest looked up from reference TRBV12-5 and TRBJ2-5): DARVTQTPRHKVTEMGQEVTMRCQPILGHNTVFWYRQTMMQGLELLAYFRNRAPLDDSGMPKDRFSAEMPDATLATLKIQPSEPRDSAVYFCASGNRERSLQETQYFGPGTRLLVL.

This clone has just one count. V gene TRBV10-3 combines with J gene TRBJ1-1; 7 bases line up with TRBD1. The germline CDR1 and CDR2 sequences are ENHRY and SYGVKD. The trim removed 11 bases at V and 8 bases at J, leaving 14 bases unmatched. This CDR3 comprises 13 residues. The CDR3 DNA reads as TGTGCCGGATTACAGCGACAGGGTTCGGAAGCTTTCTTT. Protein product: CAGLQRQGSEAFF.

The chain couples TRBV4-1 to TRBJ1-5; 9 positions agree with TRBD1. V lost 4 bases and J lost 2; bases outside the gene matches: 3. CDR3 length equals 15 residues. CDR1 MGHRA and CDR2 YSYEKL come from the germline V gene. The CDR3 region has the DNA TGCGCCAGCAGCCGGCGGACAGGGGGCAATCAGCCCCAGCATTTT. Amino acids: CASSRRTGGNQPQHF.

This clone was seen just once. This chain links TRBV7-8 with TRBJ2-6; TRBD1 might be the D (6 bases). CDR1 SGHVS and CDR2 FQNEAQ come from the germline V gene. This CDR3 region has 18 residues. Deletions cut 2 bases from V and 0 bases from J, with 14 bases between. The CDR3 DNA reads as TGTGCCAGCAGCTTAATGTCAGGGGTTAGCTCTGGGGCCAACGTCCTGACTTTC. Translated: CASSLMSGVSSGANVLTF.

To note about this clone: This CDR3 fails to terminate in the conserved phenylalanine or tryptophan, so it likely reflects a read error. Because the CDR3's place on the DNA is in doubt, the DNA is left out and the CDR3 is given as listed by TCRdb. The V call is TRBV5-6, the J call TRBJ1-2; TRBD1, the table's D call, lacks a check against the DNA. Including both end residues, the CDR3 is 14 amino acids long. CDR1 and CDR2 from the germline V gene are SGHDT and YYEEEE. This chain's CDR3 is CASSSAGQGVGVRL.

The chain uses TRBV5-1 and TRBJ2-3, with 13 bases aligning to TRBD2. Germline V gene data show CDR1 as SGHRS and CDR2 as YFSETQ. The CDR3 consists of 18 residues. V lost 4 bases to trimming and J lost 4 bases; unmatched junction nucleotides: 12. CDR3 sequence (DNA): TGCGCCAGCAGCCCTCGGACTAGCGGGGGCCGATGGGCAGATACGCAGTATTTT. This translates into CASSPRTSGGRWADTQYF.

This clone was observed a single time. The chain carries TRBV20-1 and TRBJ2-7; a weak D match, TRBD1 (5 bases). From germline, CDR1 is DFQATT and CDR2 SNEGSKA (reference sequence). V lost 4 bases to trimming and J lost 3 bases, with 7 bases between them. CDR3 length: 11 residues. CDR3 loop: CSAKTGYEQYF. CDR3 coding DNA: TGCAGTGCTAAAACAGGCTACGAGCAGTACTTC.

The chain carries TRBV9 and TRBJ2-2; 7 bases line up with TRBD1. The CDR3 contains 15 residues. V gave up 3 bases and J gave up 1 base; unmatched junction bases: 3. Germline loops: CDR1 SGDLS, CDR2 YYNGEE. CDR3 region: CASSGTGQNTGELFF. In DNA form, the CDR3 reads TGTGCCAGCAGCGGGACAGGTCAGAACACCGGGGAGCTGTTTTTT.

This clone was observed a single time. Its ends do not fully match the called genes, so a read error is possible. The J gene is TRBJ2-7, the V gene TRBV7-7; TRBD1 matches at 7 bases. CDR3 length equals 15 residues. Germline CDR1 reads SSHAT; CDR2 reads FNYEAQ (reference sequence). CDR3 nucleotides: TGTGCTAGCAGCCTCGGAGGTCCAGGGGGTGGGGAGCAGTACTTC. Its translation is CASSLGGPGGGEQYF.

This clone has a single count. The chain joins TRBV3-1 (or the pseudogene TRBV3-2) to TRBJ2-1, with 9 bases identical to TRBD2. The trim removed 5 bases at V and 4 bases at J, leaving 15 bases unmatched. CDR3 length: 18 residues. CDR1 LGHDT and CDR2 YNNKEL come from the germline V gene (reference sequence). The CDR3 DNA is TGTGCCAGCAGCGGCGGGGGGGCCCTGGATCCGGAGTACAATGAGCAGTTCTTC. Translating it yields CASSGGGALDPEYNEQFF.

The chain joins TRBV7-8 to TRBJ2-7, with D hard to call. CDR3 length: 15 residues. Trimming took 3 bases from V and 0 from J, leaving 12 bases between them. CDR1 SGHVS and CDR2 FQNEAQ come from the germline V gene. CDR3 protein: CASSFRSFSSYEQYF. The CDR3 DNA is TGTGCCAGCAGCTTTCGCTCCTTCAGCTCCTACGAGCAGTACTTC.